The rows below give T cell receptor beta chains drawn from one sample of a study of tumor-infiltrating lymphocytes in primary liver carcinoma. TCRdb reprocessed the multiplex PCR reads via MiXCR and lists one record per CDR3 protein. There are around 81,000 distinct CDR3 sequences in the sample; about two thirds occur only once, and roughly 13% lies in the top ten. The sequencing input was liver tumor tissue from sampling region 4. All receptors come from a woman in her sixties or seventies with primary liver carcinoma and hepatitis B virus infection. The CDR3 runs from the conserved cysteine through the conserved F or W. D genes are given only for firm matches. Part of the rows lack a size; the others show once, few, many or a class for expanded clones.

V: TRBV29-1; J: TRBJ2-5; size: -; D: TRBD1; CDR3: CSVEGGTGDQKTQYF; DNA: TGCAGCGTGGAAGGGGGGACAGGGGACCAAAAGACTCAATACTTC
V: TRBV4-2; J: TRBJ2-7; size: -; D: -; CDR3: CTSSQRTGGLSYEQYF; DNA: TGTACCAGCAGCCAACGGACTGGCGGCCTATCCTACGAGCAGTACTTC
V: TRBV5-1; J: TRBJ2-3; size: -; D: -; CDR3: CTSSLYGCSSIDTQYF; DNA: -
V: TRBV6-6; J: TRBJ2-5; size: -; D: TRBD2; CDR3: CTSSCRAGKETQYF; DNA: TGTACCAGCAGCTGTAGAGCGGGAAAAGAGACCCAGTACTTC
V: TRBV11-2; J: TRBJ2-4; size: few; D: -; CDR3: CASSLTGPKNIQYF; DNA: TGCGCCAGCAGCTTGACGGGACCGAAAAATATTCAGTACTTC
V: TRBV12-3/TRBV12-4; J: TRBJ1-1; size: many; D: -; CDR3: CAPPGADMNTEAFF; DNA: TGTGCCCCCCCCGGGGCAGATATGAACACTGAAGCTTTCTTT
V: TRBV6-1; J: TRBJ2-4; size: -; D: -; CDR3: CACSPRDGGADIQYF; DNA: TGTGCCTGCAGTCCCCGGGACGGCGGTGCAGACATTCAGTACTTC
V: TRBV6-1; J: TRBJ2-2; size: once; D: -; CDR3: CAGSYLERGTGELFF; DNA: TGTGCCGGCAGTTACTTGGAGAGAGGCACCGGGGAGCTGTTTTTT
V: TRBV11-3; J: TRBJ1-1; size: -; D: -; CDR3: CAISLVGEYRSTEALF; DNA: TGTGCCATCAGCTTAGTCGGGGAATACCGGAGCACTGAAGCTCTCTTT
V: TRBV11-3; J: TRBJ1-1; size: -; D: -; CDR3: CASSFRAVNTEAFF; DNA: TGTGCCAGCAGCTTCAGGGCAGTGAACACTGAAGCTTTCTTC
V: TRBV30; J: TRBJ2-2; size: -; D: -; CDR3: CAWSVKGIPVCPPRANTGELFF; DNA: TGTGCCTGGAGTGTAAAAGGGATCCCGGTATGTCCCCCTAGGGCGAACACCGGGGAGCTGTTTTTT
V: TRBV6-1; J: TRBJ2-7; size: -; D: TRBD1; CDR3: CASTGTVYHEQYF; DNA: TGTGCCAGTACCGGGACAGTATACCACGAGCAGTACTTC
V: TRBV11-3; J: TRBJ2-3; size: medium-sized; D: TRBD1; CDR3: CASSQRSGTVTSTDTQYF; DNA: TGTGCCAGCAGCCAGCGGTCCGGGACAGTGACTAGCACAGATACGCAGTATTTT
V: TRBV24-1; J: TRBJ2-1; size: once; D: -; CDR3: CTTSEGESYNEQFF; DNA: TGTACCACCAGTGAGGGCGAGTCCTACAATGAGCAGTTCTTC
V: TRBV12-3/TRBV12-4; J: TRBJ2-6; size: -; D: -; CDR3: CASSLCRAGANVLTF; DNA: TGTGCCAGCAGTTTGTGCAGGGCAGGGGCCAACGTCTTGACTTTC
V: TRBV29-1; J: TRBJ1-2; size: -; D: TRBD1; CDR3: CSVEETPGQGPANYGYTF; DNA: TGCAGCGTGGAAGAAACCCCGGGACAGGGACCCGCTAACTATGGCTACACCTTC
V: TRBV11-2; J: TRBJ2-1; size: -; D: TRBD2; CDR3: CASSLNSGGVDNERSF; DNA: TGTGCCAGCAGCTTAAATAGCGGGGGGGTTGACAATGAGCGGTCCTTC
V: TRBV5-1; J: TRBJ1-4; size: many; D: -; CDR3: CASSLGAMGTNEKLFF; DNA: TGCGCCAGCAGCCTCGGTGCGATGGGAACTAATGAAAAACTGTTTTTT
V: TRBV28; J: TRBJ2-7; size: -; D: -; CDR3: CASSLSSVWTYEQYF; DNA: TGTGCCAGCAGTTTATCTAGCGTCTGGACCTACGAGCAGTACTTC
V: TRBV5-1; J: TRBJ1-2; size: -; D: -; CDR3: CASRAGDMNYDYTF; DNA: TGCGCCAGCAGAGCAGGGGACATGAACTATGACTACACCTTC
V: TRBV6-1; J: TRBJ2-7; size: many; D: TRBD2; CDR3: CASSPYLAGGSYEQYF; DNA: TGTGCCAGCAGCCCCTACCTAGCGGGAGGGTCCTACGAGCAGTACTTC
V: TRBV10-2; J: TRBJ2-7; size: -; D: -; CDR3: CPSSESGRYEHYF; DNA: TGCCCCAGCAGTGAGTCGGGGCGTTACGAGCACTACTTC
V: TRBV5-6; J: TRBJ2-1; size: -; D: -; CDR3: CANSTAGTSSSHNEQFF; DNA: TGTGCCAACAGCACGGCCGGGACTTCGAGCTCCCACAATGAGCAGTTCTTC
V: TRBV6-5; J: TRBJ2-2; size: -; D: -; CDR3: CASSYSWGGTWVLFF; DNA: TGTGCCAGCAGTTACTCGTGGGGGGGCACCTGGGTGCTGTTTTTT
V: TRBV11-2; J: TRBJ1-2; size: -; D: -; CDR3: CANSPDRIYVYTF; DNA: TGTGCCAACAGTCCGGACAGAATCTATGTCTACACCTTC
V: TRBV12-3/TRBV12-4; J: TRBJ2-1; size: -; D: -; CDR3: CANSLDRGNEHFF; DNA: TGTGCCAACAGTTTGGATCGGGGCAATGAGCATTTCTTC
V: TRBV5-1; J: TRBJ2-1; size: few; D: TRBD2; CDR3: CASSLLLAGGYNEQFF; DNA: TGCGCCAGCAGCCTCCTACTAGCGGGAGGCTACAATGAGCAGTTCTTC
V: TRBV29-1; J: TRBJ2-6; size: many; D: -; CDR3: CSVDGSSGANVLTF; DNA: TGCAGCGTTGATGGGAGCTCTGGGGCCAACGTCCTGACTTTC
V: TRBV6-6; J: TRBJ1-4; size: -; D: -; CDR3: CASSYGTSGEKLFF; DNA: TGTGCCAGCAGTTATGGGACGTCGGGTGAAAAGCTGTTTTTT
V: TRBV5-1; J: TRBJ2-2; size: -; D: -; CDR3: CASSFQGNTGEQLF; DNA: TGCGCCAGCAGCTTTCAGGGGAACACCGGGGAGCAGTTGTTT
V: TRBV12-3/TRBV12-4; J: TRBJ1-2; size: -; D: -; CDR3: CVSSLGQITYYGYTF; DNA: TGTGTCAGCAGTTTGGGGCAGATAACGTACTATGGCTACACTTTC
V: TRBV11-2; J: TRBJ2-4; size: once; D: -; CDR3: CASSLDGWGRDILYF; DNA: TGTGCCAGCAGCTTAGATGGTTGGGGACGCGACATTCTGTATTTC
V: TRBV5-5; J: TRBJ1-3; size: once; D: -; CDR3: CASGERTERNTIYF; DNA: TGTGCCAGCGGTGAGCGGACAGAAAGAAACACCATATATTTT
V: TRBV10-2; J: TRBJ1-1; size: medium-sized; D: TRBD1; CDR3: CASRGQSNTEAFF; DNA: TGCGCCAGCAGGGGACAGTCGAACACTGAAGCTTTCTTT
V: TRBV6-5; J: TRBJ1-4; size: many; D: -; CDR3: CASSYGQQFEKLFF; DNA: TGTGCCAGCAGTTACGGGCAGCAATTCGAAAAACTGTTTTTT